Listed here are 18 T cell receptor beta chains from one sample, sequenced in a study of blood T cells in healthy people across ages. A J-beta primer mix and a sample-barcoded 5' primer were used in a second PCR of about 7 to 11 cycles. TCRdb re-analysed the 5' RACE reads in MiXCR, keeping a single row per CDR3 protein. The table includes approximately 780,000 distinct CDR3 sequences, about 26% detected once. The data were also submitted as part of a second study, on T cells of mothers and their children.

The sequenced material came from blood. The receptors shown here come from a boy under 18 in good health.

The V gene is TRBV7-9, the J gene TRBJ2-4, with D possibly matching TRBD1 (7 bases). CDR3 length: 18 residues. The V gene lost 4 bases and the J gene lost 0 bases, with 19 bases spanning the gap. Per germline, CDR1 SEHNR and CDR2 FQNEAQ (reference sequence). CDR3 region: CASSSRTGGTLAKNIQYF. The CDR3 coding sequence is TGTGCCAGCAGCTCTCGGACAGGTGGGACTCTAGCCAAAAACATTCAGTACTTC.

The chain recombines TRBV20-1 with TRBJ1-5; possible D gene TRBD1, 5 bases. With 3 bases removed from V and 6 bases from J, the gap between germline ends came to 18 bases. The CDR3 consists of 15 residues. Germline V gene sequence: CDR1 DFQATT, CDR2 SNEGSKA (reference sequence). As DNA, the CDR3 is TGCAGTGCTAGCAGTATTGGCCTTGGGGGTCAGCCCCAGCATTTT. It is translated as CSASSIGLGGQPQHF.

This clonotype has only a few counts. J is TRBJ2-5 and V is TRBV5-1; D call uncertain. The end of the DNA aligns better with TRBJ2-1, so the J call may be wrong. The germline gives CDR1 SGHRS, CDR2 YFSETQ. The CDR3 runs 15 residues. CDR3 DNA: TGCGCCAGCAGCTTGGAGGGTGCTATTCACAATGAGCAGTTCTTC. The encoded protein is CASSLEGAIHNEQFF.

CDR3 nucleotides: TGCGCCAGCGACGAAATCTCAGGGAGAGGGTCTAATGAAAAACTGTTTTTT. Its translation is CASDEISGRGSNEKLFF. V is TRBV5-1 and J is TRBJ1-4, with D maybe TRBD1 (5 bases). This CDR3 is 17 amino acids long. V was shortened by 7 bases and J by 3 bases, with 22 bases between the two germline ends. Germline CDR1 SGHRS, CDR2 YFSETQ.

There are a few counts of this clonotype. The chain couples TRBV5-1 to TRBJ2-5; 9 nucleotides match TRBD2. Germline CDR1 is SGHRS and CDR2 is YFSETQ. Trimming took 5 bases from V and 2 from J; bases not matched to a gene: 10. The CDR3 runs to 16 residues. CDR3 sequence: CASREAIAGVQETQYF. The CDR3 DNA is TGCGCCAGCAGGGAGGCTATAGCGGGGGTTCAAGAGACCCAGTACTTC.

V and J are TRBV3-1 and TRBJ1-3; D perhaps matches TRBD1 (6 bases). The CDR3 is 19 amino acids. V gave up 5 bases and J gave up 1 base, with 24 bases separating them. The V gene's germline CDR1 is LGHDT and CDR2 YNNKEL (reference sequence). The CDR3 bases are TGTGCCAGCAGCTCCCTTTACGGGACAACCCTCCATTCTGGAAACACCATATATTTT. Its protein product is CASSSLYGTTLHSGNTIYF.

The chain employs TRBV6-6 and TRBJ2-5; 7 bases line up with TRBD2. The CDR3 has 16 amino acids. With 2 bases clipped from V and 4 bases from J, the junction kept 10 bases outside the gene matches. Germline CDR1 MNHNY, CDR2 SVGAGI (reference sequence). Here the CDR3 reads CASSYARTGLTETQYF. In DNA form, the CDR3 reads TGTGCCAGCAGTTACGCCCGCACGGGACTAACAGAGACCCAGTACTTC.

The CDR3 protein is CASSWTVGPLGYTF. The CDR3 region has the DNA TGCGCCAGCAGCTGGACAGTAGGACCCCTGGGCTACACCTTC. The V call is TRBV5-1, the J call TRBJ1-2, with D maybe TRBD1 (6 bases). CDR1 and CDR2 from the germline V gene are SGHRS and YFSETQ. The V end lost 3 bases, the J end lost 8 bases, and 17 bases lay between the germline ends. The CDR3 contains 14 residues.

This clonotype has only a few counts. The V gene is TRBV9, the J gene TRBJ2-5, with D tentatively TRBD1 or TRBD2 (5 bases each). The CDR3 has 14 residues. Trimming cost V 0 bases and J 1 base, with 7 bases left between them. Germline assignment: CDR1 SGDLS and CDR2 YYNGEE. The CDR3 DNA is TGTGCCAGCAGCGTAGATGGGACCCAAGAGACCCAGTACTTC. Its translation: CASSVDGTQETQYF.

This clonotype was observed at least ten times. This chain uses TRBV4-1 with TRBJ2-1; 7 nucleotides line up with TRBD2. CDR3 length: 15 residues. The germline gives CDR1 MGHRA, CDR2 YSYEKL. V shed 1 base, J shed 0 bases, and the junction held 0 bases outside the gene matches. CDR3: CASSQAGGSYNEQFF. CDR3 nucleotides: TGCGCCAGCAGCCAAGCGGGAGGCTCCTACAATGAGCAGTTCTTC.

This clonotype turned up a few times. At one end the junction does not follow the germline gene, possibly because of a read error. V gene TRBV6-1 combines with J gene TRBJ1-2, with TRBD1 as a possible D gene (6 bases). This CDR3 is built from 11 residues. Germline V gives CDR1 MNHNS, CDR2 SASEGT. CDR3 nucleotide sequence: TGTGCCAGCAGGGACAGATATGACTACACCTTC. Amino acids: CASRDRYDYTF.

This clonotype was counted a few times. This chain links TRBV18 with TRBJ2-1; unclear D gene. V lost 6 bases to trimming and J lost 0 bases, with 15 bases between them. The CDR3 contains 16 residues. Per germline, CDR1 KGHSH and CDR2 LQKENI. CDR3 sequence reads: CASSWNSPSSYNEQFF. In DNA, the CDR3 is TGTGCCAGCTCGTGGAATAGCCCCAGCTCCTACAATGAGCAGTTCTTC.

In this sample, this clonotype turned up a few times. V usage is TRBV12-3 or TRBV12-4 and J usage is TRBJ2-1; unclear D gene. Trimming took off 6 bases at V and 5 bases at J, with 8 bases between the two ends. The length of the CDR3 is 12 residues. DNA of the CDR3: TGTGCCAGCAGAATTCTAAACAATGAGCAGTTCTTC. Translation gives CASRILNNEQFF.

The genes are TRBV7-9 and TRBJ2-1, with 9 bases lining up with TRBD1. After removal of 0 bases from V and 10 bases from J, the junction contained 10 bases not matched to a gene. The CDR3 consists of 16 residues. Germline V lookup: CDR1 SEHNR, CDR2 FQNEAQ (reference sequence). In DNA, the CDR3 is TGTGCCAGCAGCTTAGCGAGTGGGACAGGGCGTCCGGAGCAGTTCTTC. Protein: CASSLASGTGRPEQFF.

This clonotype came up a few times. The chain's CDR3 is CAISPTSGAQETQYF. The CDR3 nucleotides are TGTGCCATCAGCCCGACTAGCGGGGCCCAAGAGACCCAGTACTTC. The V call is TRBV10-3, the J call TRBJ2-5, with 11 positions matching TRBD2. V lost 6 bases to trimming and J lost 1 base; unmatched junction nucleotides: 4. The CDR3 runs to 15 residues. Germline CDR1 ENHRY, CDR2 SYGVKD.

This chain uses TRBV6-6 with TRBJ1-3; maybe TRBD1 (6 bases). Germline CDR1 is MNHNY and CDR2 is SVGAGI (reference sequence). The V gene lost 5 bases and the J gene lost 1 base, with 12 bases spanning the gap. The CDR3 loop spans 15 amino acids. CDR3: CASSGSGVSGNTIYF. The CDR3 DNA reads as TGTGCCAGCAGTGGCTCAGGGGTTTCTGGAAACACCATATATTTT.

The chain recombines TRBV29-1 with TRBJ1-1; TRBD1 is a possible D gene (5 bases). V was cut by 7 bases and J by 3 bases, with 15 bases left in between. This CDR3 region has 13 residues. The germline CDR1 and CDR2 sequences are SQVTM and ANQGSEA. This CDR3 reads CSARRTQDTEAFF. The CDR3 bases are TGCAGCGCTCGTAGAACACAGGACACTGAAGCTTTCTTT.

This clonotype was seen more than once but under ten times. The chain couples TRBV4-1 to TRBJ2-4, with TRBD2 matching 10 bases. Germline CDR1 and CDR2: MGHRA and YSYEKL. Losses at the gene ends were 5 bases for V and 0 bases for J; bases not matched to a gene: 10. The CDR3 is 18 residues long. The chain's CDR3 is CASSSGLARTLAKNIQYF. The CDR3 bases are TGCGCCAGCAGCTCGGGACTAGCGCGGACTTTAGCCAAAAACATTCAGTACTTC.